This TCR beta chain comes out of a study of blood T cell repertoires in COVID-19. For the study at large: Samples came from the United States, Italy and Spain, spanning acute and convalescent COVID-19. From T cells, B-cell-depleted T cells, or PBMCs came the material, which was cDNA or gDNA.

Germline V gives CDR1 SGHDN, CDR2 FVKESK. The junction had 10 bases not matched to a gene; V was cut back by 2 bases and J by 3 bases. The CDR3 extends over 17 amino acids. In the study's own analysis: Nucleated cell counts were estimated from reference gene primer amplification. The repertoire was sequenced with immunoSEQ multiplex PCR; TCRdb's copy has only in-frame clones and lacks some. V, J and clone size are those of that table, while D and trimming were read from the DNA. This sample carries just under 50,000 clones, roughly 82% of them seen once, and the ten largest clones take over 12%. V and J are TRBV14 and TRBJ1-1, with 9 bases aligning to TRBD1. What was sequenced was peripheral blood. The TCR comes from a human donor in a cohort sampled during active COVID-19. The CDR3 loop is CASSQSGQGIKDTEAFF. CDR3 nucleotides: TGTGCCAGCAGCCAATCCGGACAGGGGATTAAGGACACTGAAGCTTTCTTT.